The 4 T cell receptor beta chains below come from one sample, sequenced in a study of shared clonotypes between healthy human individuals. Profiling relied on immunoSEQ multiplex PCR, and the TCRdb table lists in-frame clones only, not all of them. The table includes roughly 2 million clones, around 95% detected once. What was sequenced was naive CD4+ T cells sorted from blood. Indicated subset: CD45RA+ positively selected. The source of these receptors is a man younger than 30 in good health.

CDR3 protein: CASQLNYEQYF. Here the CDR3 DNA reads TGTGCCAGCCAGCTTAACTACGAGCAGTACTTC. The genes are TRBV2 and TRBJ2-7; D gene uncertain. The germline CDR1 and CDR2 sequences are SNHLY and FYNNEI. The length of the CDR3 is 11 residues. Trimming removed 8 bases at V and 3 bases at J, with 8 bases between.

This clone has just one count. The V gene is TRBV18, the J gene TRBJ2-7, with TRBD1 identical over 9 bases. Germline CDR1 KGHSH, CDR2 LQKENI. The CDR3 sequence is 16 residues long. V dropped 2 bases and J dropped 5; count of bases not matched to a gene: 10. DNA of the CDR3: TGTGCCAGCTCACCAGCTAATCCGGGACAGGGCAACGAGCAGTACTTC. Its protein is CASSPANPGQGNEQYF.

V is TRBV6-5 and J is TRBJ2-7; 8 bases are shared with TRBD1. V trimming: 2 bases; J trimming: 0 bases; junction bases outside the gene matches: 6. The germline CDR1 and CDR2 sequences are MNHEY and SVGAGI. CDR3 length: 16 amino acids. CDR3 in DNA: TGTGCCAGCAGTTACCCAACCGGGACAGGCTCCTACGAGCAGTACTTC. It specifies CASSYPTGTGSYEQYF.

This clone was recorded once. The chain carries TRBV2 and TRBJ2-7; TRBD1 aligns across 10 bases. Germline V gives CDR1 SNHLY, CDR2 FYNNEI. The CDR3 is made up of 14 amino acids. The ends lost 7 bases at V and 2 bases at J; junction bases unmatched: 5. CDR3 DNA sequence: TGTGCCAGCACCCGACAGGGGGCGGCCTACGAGCAGTACTTC. Translated: CASTRQGAAYEQYF.